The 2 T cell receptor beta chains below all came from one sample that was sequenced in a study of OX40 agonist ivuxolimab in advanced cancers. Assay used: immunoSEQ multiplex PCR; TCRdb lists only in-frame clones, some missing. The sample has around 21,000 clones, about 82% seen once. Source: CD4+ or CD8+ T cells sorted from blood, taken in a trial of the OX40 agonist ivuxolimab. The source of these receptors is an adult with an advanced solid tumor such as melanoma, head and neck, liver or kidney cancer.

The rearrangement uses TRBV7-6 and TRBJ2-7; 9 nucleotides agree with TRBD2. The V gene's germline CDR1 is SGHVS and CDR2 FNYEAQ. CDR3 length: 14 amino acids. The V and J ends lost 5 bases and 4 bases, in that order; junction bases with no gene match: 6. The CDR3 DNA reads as TGTGCCAGCAGCCCCCGGCGGGGGGGATACGAGCAGTACTTC. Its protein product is CASSPRRGGYEQYF.

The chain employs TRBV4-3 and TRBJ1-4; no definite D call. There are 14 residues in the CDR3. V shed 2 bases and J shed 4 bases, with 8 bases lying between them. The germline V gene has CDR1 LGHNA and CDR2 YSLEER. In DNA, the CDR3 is TGCGCCAGCAGCCAAACAGAGGTTAATGAAAAACTGTTTTTT. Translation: CASSQTEVNEKLFF.